This TCR beta chain was identified in a study of blood T cell repertoires in COVID-19. Study summary: Material from acute and convalescent COVID-19 was sourced from the United States, Italy and Spain. Sample material is recorded as cDNA or gDNA derived from T cells, B-cell-depleted T cells, or PBMCs.

Methods used by the authors: Amplifying reference gene primers gave estimates of nucleated cell counts. Produced via immunoSEQ multiplex PCR; TCRdb's table is partial and in-frame only. From that table come the V and J calls and clone size; the DNA was used to work out D and trimming. The data contain over 130,000 clones, roughly 81% of them singletons. The length of the CDR3 is 15 residues. Trimming cost V 5 bases and J 1 base, with 14 bases left between them. CDR1 is SGHAT and CDR2 is FQNNGV in the germline V gene. Material: peripheral blood. The clonotype originates from a woman in her 50s with active or convalescent COVID-19. This chain uses TRBV11-2 with TRBJ2-5; D possibly corresponds to TRBD2 (6 bases). CDR3 DNA: TGTGCCAGCAGCGGGTCATCGGGGGTCCAAGAGACCCAGTACTTC. This codes for CASSGSSGVQETQYF.